Included here is one T cell receptor beta chain sequence, with context. Its specific antigen is unknown. No per-base quality is available; no much larger clone lies one base away. The sample originates from a study of T-cell reconstitution after alpha-beta-depleted transplantation in children (TCRdb year 2016). About the full investigation: T-cell immune reconstitution after TCRalphabeta/CD19-depleted allogeneic hematopoietic cell transplantation in children was quantitatively tracked in the study by means of TCR repertoire profiling. General study outcomes and caveats: In some patients, the high TCRbeta diversity seen at day 60 was put down to recipient T cells and intrathymic progenitors that had survived conditioning. Over subsequent months, a decline in hyperexpanded clone frequencies was noted, and after one year, T-cell counts and TCRbeta diversity were mostly ascribed to newly produced T cells. The apparently early recovery of alphabetaT-cell counts about two months after transplant reportedly depended on only several hundred rapidly expanded clones that came from non-depleted graft cells.

This specimen's treatment or condition label, interpreted: allogeneic hematopoietic cell transplantation with graft depleted of TCRalphabeta T cells and CD19 B cells. The children who served as transplant recipients had been given grafts of TCRalphabeta/CD19-depleted allogeneic hematopoietic cells. The CDR3 holds 17 amino acids from the cysteine to the phenylalanine. Just CDR3 DNA is preserved here, 51 bases in frame from base 1. A distance of 20 bases separates the germline ends of V and J, which lose 2 bases and 6 bases respectively. As encoded in the germline V gene (reference sequence), CDR1 is MNHEY while CDR2 is SMNVEV. The library was built by means of PCR. The run used an Illumina HiSeq 2500. TCR libraries were prepared with molecular barcoding, using unique molecular identifiers to normalize TCRbeta repertoire quantification. TCRdb trimmed the raw reads at Q25, called clones with MiXCR and kept productive beta chains. Each entry is one CDR3 protein sequence, shown with its most common DNA and genes. The sample table shows around 300,000 distinct CDR3 sequences, and approximately 23% are seen once. 9.5% to 13% of the sample comes from the top ten.

The receptor chain draws on TRBV27 and TRBJ2-1; TRBD1 is a possible D gene, resting on 5 matching bases. The sequence was collected from a male patient aged 10-17 years who had a stem cell transplant for acute lymphoblastic leukemia, so the T cells may come from the graft donor. Sequenced here: PBMCs, mostly from graft donor cells, sampled 180 days after TCRalphabeta/CD19-depleted stem cell transplant. In nucleotide form, the sequence is TGTGCCAGCAGTTTAAAGGTCTCGAGGCAGGGCGGCAATGAGCAGTTCTTC. Its amino acids are CASSLKVSRQGGNEQFF.